Described below is a single TCR beta chain sequence and its context. Its antigen is as yet unknown. The protocol was immunoSEQ multiplex PCR, while the TCRdb copy is restricted to in-frame clones and leaves out a portion. The table lists roughly 20,000 clones, around 77% of them singletons. The record originates from a study of OX40 agonist ivuxolimab in advanced cancers. Background on the study: People in dose escalation had one of these cancers: hepatocellular carcinoma, melanoma, renal cell or head and neck cancer. Study outcomes and limitations: CD4+ and CD8+ T cells in blood underwent clonal expansion by week 6 at 0.1 to 3.0 mg/kg. Expansion of clones was among the lowest in partial responders at 0.1-3.0 mg/kg.

Germline V gene lookup returns CDR1 LNHDA and CDR2 SQIVND (reference sequence). After removal of 5 bases from V and 8 bases from J, the junction contained 8 bases not matched to a gene. This CDR3 has 15 amino acids. This chain connects TRBV19 to TRBJ1-6; the match to TRBD1 covers 8 bases. The sequencing used CD4+ or CD8+ T cells sorted from blood, collected in a trial of the OX40 agonist ivuxolimab. The clonotype was recovered from an adult with an advanced solid tumor such as melanoma, head and neck, liver or kidney cancer. The CDR3 DNA reads as TGTGCCAGTAGTGGGGGACAGGACCATCATTCACCCCTCCACTTT. Translated: CASSGGQDHHSPLHF.